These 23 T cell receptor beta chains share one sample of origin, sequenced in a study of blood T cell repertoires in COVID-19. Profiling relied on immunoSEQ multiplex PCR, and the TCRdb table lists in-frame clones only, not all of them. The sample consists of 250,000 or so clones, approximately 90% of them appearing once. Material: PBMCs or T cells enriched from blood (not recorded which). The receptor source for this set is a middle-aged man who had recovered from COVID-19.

The CDR3 DNA reads TGTGCCAGCAGCATCCGGACAGGGGGAGGTGGCTACACCTTC. This encodes CASSIRTGGGGYTF. This rearrangement joins TRBV7-9 to TRBJ1-2; 10 positions agree with TRBD1. V was pared by 5 bases and J by 7 bases, with 7 bases of the junction left unmatched. The CDR3 contains 14 residues. Germline CDR1 and CDR2: SEHNR and FQNEAQ (reference sequence). Combining the CDR3 with reference TRBV7-9 and TRBJ1-2 gives the whole variable domain DTGVSQNPRHKITKRGQNVTFRCDPISEHNRLYWYRQTLGQGPEFLTYFQNEAQLEKSRLLSDRFSAERPKGSFSTLEIQRTEQGDSAMYLCASSIRTGGGGYTFGSGTRLTVV.

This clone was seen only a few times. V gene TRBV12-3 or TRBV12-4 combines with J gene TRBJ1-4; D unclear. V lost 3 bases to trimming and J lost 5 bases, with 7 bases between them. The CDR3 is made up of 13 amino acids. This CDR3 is CASSFRRNEKLFF. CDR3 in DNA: TGTGCCAGCAGTTTTCGCAGGAATGAAAAACTGTTTTTT.

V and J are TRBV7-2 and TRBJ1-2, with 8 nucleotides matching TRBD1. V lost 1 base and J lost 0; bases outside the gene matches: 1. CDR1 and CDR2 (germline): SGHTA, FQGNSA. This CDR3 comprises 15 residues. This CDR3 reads CASSLGQGPNYGYTF. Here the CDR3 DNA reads TGTGCCAGCAGCTTAGGACAGGGGCCTAACTATGGCTACACCTTC.

CDR3 amino acids: CASSRQGEAFF. CDR3 nucleotides: TGTGCCAGCAGTAGACAGGGTGAAGCTTTCTTT. The chain joins TRBV27 to TRBJ1-1; 7 bases agree with TRBD1. Germline trimming cut 5 bases from V and 7 bases from J; bases unmatched to any gene: 1. The germline V gene has CDR1 MNHEY and CDR2 SMNVEV (reference sequence). There are 11 residues in the CDR3.

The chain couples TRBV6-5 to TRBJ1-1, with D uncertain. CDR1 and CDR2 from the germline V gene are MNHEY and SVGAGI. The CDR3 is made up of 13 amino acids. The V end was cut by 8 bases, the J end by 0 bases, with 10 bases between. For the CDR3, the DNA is TGTGCCAGCCGAGGGCGTTTGAACACTGAAGCTTTCTTT. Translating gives CASRGRLNTEAFF.

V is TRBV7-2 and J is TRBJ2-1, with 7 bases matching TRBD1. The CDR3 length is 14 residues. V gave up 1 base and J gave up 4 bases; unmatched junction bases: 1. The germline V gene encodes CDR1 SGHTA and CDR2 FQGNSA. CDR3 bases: TGTGCCAGCAGCTTAGGGGGACAGTACAATGAGCAGTTCTTC. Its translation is CASSLGGQYNEQFF. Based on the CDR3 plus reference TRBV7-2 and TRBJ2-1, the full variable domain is GAGVSQSPSNKVTEKGKDVELRCDPISGHTALYWYRQSLGQGLEFLIYFQGNSAPDKSGLPSDRFSAERTGGSVSTLTIQRTQQEDSAVYLCASSLGGQYNEQFFGPGTRLTVL.

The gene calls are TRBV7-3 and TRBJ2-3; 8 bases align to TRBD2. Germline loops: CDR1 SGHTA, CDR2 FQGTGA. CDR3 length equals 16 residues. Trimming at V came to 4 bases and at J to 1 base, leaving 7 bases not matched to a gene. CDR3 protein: CASSSRAGVGTDTQYF. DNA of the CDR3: TGTGCCAGCAGCTCCCGAGCGGGAGTAGGCACAGATACGCAGTATTTT.

The CDR3: CASSVAAGQAADTQYF. In DNA form, the CDR3 reads TGTGCCAGCAGCGTAGCCGCAGGGCAGGCTGCCGATACGCAGTATTTT. The chain carries TRBV9 and TRBJ2-3, with D possibly matching TRBD1 (5 bases). Between the trimmed V and J ends, which lost 0 bases and 6 bases, there was a span of 17 bases. The CDR3 has 16 residues. Germline assignment: CDR1 SGDLS and CDR2 YYNGEE.

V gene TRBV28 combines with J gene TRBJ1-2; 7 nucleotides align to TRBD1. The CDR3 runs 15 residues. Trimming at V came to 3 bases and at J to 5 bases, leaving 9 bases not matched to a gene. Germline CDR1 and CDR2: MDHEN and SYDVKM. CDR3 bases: TGTGCCAGCAGTTTCGGGACTCAGGGGGGATATGGCTACACCTTC. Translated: CASSFGTQGGYGYTF.

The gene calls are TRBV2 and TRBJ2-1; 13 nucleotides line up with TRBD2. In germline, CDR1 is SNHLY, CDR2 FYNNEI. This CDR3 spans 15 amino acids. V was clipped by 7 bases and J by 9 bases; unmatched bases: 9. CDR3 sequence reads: CASTHRTSGSIEQFF. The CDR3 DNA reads TGTGCCAGCACACATCGGACTAGCGGGAGTATTGAGCAGTTCTTC.

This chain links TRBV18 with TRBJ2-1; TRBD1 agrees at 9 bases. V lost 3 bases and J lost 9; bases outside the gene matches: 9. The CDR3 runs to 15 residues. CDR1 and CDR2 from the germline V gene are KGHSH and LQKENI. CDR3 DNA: TGTGCCAGCTCACCCGGGACAGGGCGACACGGTGAGCAGTTCTTC. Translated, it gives CASSPGTGRHGEQFF. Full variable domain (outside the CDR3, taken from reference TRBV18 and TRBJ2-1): NAGVMQNPRHLVRRRGQEARLRCSPMKGHSHVYWYRQLPEEGLKFMVYLQKENIIDESGMPKERFSAEFPKEGPSILRIQQVVRGDSAAYFCASSPGTGRHGEQFFGPGTRLTVL.

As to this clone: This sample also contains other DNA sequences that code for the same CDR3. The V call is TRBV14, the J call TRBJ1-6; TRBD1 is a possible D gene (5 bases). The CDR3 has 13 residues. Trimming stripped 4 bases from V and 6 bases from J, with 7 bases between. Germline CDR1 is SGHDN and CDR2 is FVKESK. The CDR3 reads CASSLQGNSPLHF. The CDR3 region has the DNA TGTGCCAGCAGCCTCCAGGGTAATTCACCCCTCCACTTT.

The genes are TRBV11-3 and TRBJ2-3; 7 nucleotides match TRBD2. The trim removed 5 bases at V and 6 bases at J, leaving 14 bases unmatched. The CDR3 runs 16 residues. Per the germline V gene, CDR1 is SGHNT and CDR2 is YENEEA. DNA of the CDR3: TGTGCCAGCAGCCCAACCGCGCGGCGGGAGCTGGATACGCAGTATTTT. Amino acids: CASSPTARRELDTQYF.

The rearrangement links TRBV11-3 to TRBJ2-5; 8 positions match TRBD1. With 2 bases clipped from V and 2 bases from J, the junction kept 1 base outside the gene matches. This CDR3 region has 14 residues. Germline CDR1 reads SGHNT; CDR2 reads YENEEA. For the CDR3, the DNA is TGTGCCAGCAGCTTATGGACAGGGCAAGAGACCCAGTACTTC. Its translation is CASSLWTGQETQYF.

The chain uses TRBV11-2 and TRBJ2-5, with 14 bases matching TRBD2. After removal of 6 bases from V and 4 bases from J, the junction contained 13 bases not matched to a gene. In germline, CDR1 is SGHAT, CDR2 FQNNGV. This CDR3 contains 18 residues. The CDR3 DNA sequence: TGTGCCAGCAGGGGACTAGCGGGAGTTTCTAGCCCGGGAGAGACCCAGTACTTC. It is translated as CASRGLAGVSSPGETQYF.

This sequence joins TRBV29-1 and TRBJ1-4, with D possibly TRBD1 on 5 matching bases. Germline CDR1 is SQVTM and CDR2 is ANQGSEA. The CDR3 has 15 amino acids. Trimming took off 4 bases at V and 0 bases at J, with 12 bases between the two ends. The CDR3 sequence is CSVGTGIATNEKLFF. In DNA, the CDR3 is TGCAGCGTTGGTACAGGAATTGCAACTAATGAAAAACTGTTTTTT.

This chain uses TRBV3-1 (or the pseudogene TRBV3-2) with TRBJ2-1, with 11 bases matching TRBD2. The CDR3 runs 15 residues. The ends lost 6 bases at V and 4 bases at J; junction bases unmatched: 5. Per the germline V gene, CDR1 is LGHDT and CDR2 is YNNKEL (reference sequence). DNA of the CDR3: TGTGCCAGCAGTGTAGCGGGGGGGCGATACAATGAGCAGTTCTTC. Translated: CASSVAGGRYNEQFF.

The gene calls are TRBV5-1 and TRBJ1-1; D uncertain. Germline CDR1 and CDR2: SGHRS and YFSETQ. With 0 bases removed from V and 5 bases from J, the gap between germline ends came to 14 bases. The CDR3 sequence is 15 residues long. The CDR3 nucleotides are TGCGCCAGCAGCTTGGTTGGGGTGGGAGAGACTGAAGCTTTCTTT. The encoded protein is CASSLVGVGETEAFF.

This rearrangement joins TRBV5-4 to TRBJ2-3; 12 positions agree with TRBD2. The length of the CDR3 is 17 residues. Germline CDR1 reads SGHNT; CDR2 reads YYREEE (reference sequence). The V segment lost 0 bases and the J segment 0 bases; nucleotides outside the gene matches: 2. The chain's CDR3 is CASSLDGLAGSTDTQYF. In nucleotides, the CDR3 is TGTGCCAGCAGCTTGGACGGACTAGCGGGAAGCACAGATACGCAGTATTTT.

In nucleotides, the CDR3 is TGTGCCAGCAGTATAGGGGGTTCTTTTGAAGCTTTCTTT. This encodes CASSIGGSFEAFF. The rearrangement uses TRBV5-4 and TRBJ1-1; D may be TRBD1 (6 bases). Trimming removed 5 bases from V and 7 bases from J, with 15 bases in between. This CDR3 comprises 13 residues. Germline CDR1 reads SGHNT; CDR2 reads YYREEE (reference sequence).

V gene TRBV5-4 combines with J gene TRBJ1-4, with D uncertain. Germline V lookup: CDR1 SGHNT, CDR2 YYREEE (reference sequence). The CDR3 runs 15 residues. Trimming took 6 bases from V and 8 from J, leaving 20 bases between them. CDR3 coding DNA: TGTGCCAGCAAACCCCCCGGGAGCAGTGGAGAAAAACTGTTTTTT. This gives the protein CASKPPGSSGEKLFF.

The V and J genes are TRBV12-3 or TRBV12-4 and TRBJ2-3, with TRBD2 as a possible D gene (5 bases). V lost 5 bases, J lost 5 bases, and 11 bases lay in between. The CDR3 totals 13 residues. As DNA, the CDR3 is TGTGCCAGCAGTCCCGGCGCGGGAGATACGCAGTATTTT. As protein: CASSPGAGDTQYF.

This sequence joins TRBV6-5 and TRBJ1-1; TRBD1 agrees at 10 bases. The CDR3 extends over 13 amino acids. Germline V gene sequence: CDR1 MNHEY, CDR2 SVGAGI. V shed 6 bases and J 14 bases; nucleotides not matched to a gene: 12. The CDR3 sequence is CASSRDRGGSLFF. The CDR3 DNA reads TGTGCCAGCAGCAGGGACAGGGGAGGAAGCTTGTTCTTT.